Shown below are 32 T cell receptor beta chains from a single sample sequenced in a study of blood T cells in healthy people across ages. Sample-barcoded 5' priming and a J-beta primer mix drove a second PCR of about 7 to 11 cycles. Using its own MiXCR run on the 5' RACE reads, TCRdb lists one record per CDR3 protein. This sample has some 1,500,000 distinct CDR3 sequences, with approximately 43% found just once. The sequencing input was blood. The receptors shown here come from a woman between 18 and 29 years old in good health.

This clonotype was picked up a small number of times. This may stem from a read error, because a much larger clone lies one nucleotide away. The J gene is TRBJ2-5, the V gene TRBV20-1, with D maybe TRBD1 (6 bases). Deletions cut 3 bases from V and 5 bases from J, with 10 bases between. The germline gives CDR1 DFQATT, CDR2 SNEGSKA (reference sequence). This CDR3 is built from 12 residues. DNA of the CDR3: TGCAGTGCTAGTCAGGGGATGGAGACCCAGTACTTC. It yields the protein CSASQGMETQYF.

The V call is TRBV2, the J call TRBJ2-5; 7 nucleotides line up with TRBD2. Trimming took 1 base from V and 11 from J; bases not matched to a gene: 13. The V gene's germline CDR1 is SNHLY and CDR2 FYNNEI. The CDR3 is 15 amino acids. CDR3 loop: CASSEEGGRENEQYF. The CDR3 region has the DNA TGTGCCAGCAGTGAAGAGGGAGGGCGGGAGAATGAGCAGTACTTC.

In its sample, this clonotype was seen once. CDR3 in amino acids: CASSPYATDTQYF. CDR3 DNA sequence: TGTGCCAGCAGTCCCTACGCCACAGATACGCAGTATTTT. This chain links TRBV27 with TRBJ2-3; D is uncertain. The CDR3 totals 13 residues. V was trimmed by 5 bases and J by 2 bases, leaving 8 bases between them. Germline V gene sequence: CDR1 MNHEY, CDR2 SMNVEV (reference sequence).

The chain combines TRBV12-3 or TRBV12-4 with TRBJ2-7; D remains unclear. CDR3 length: 13 residues. The V end lost 7 bases, the J end lost 0 bases, and 10 bases lay between the germline ends. The CDR3 here is CASKPGYSYEQYF. In DNA, the CDR3 is TGTGCCAGCAAGCCGGGCTACTCCTACGAGCAGTACTTC.

This clonotype was picked up a small number of times. The chain combines TRBV12-5 with TRBJ2-1; D unresolved. The CDR3 has 12 amino acids. The V end lost 9 bases, the J end lost 3 bases, and 9 bases lay between the germline ends. The germline V gene has CDR1 LGHNT and CDR2 FRNRAP. The CDR3 bases are TGTGCTAGCCAAGACTTCTACAATGAGCAGTTCTTC. Translating gives CASQDFYNEQFF.

Many counts were recorded for this clonotype. The chain employs TRBV3-1 and TRBJ2-5; D not resolved. Per germline, CDR1 LGHDT and CDR2 YNNKEL (reference sequence). With 3 bases removed from V and 5 bases from J, the gap between germline ends came to 10 bases. This CDR3 spans 13 amino acids. CDR3: CASSQAGVETQYF. The CDR3, as DNA: TGTGCCAGCAGCCAGGCTGGAGTTGAGACCCAGTACTTC.

The rearrangement links TRBV5-1 to TRBJ2-3; D may be TRBD2 (6 bases). Trimming pared 4 bases from V and 0 bases from J, leaving 15 bases between. The CDR3 length is 16 residues. Germline CDR1 and CDR2: SGHRS and YFSETQ. In DNA form, the CDR3 reads TGCGCCAGCAGCCTCTTCCGGGACTTCAGCACAGATACGCAGTATTTT. Its translation: CASSLFRDFSTDTQYF.

DNA of the CDR3: TGTGCCAGCAGCTCCCGGGACACCCTACGCACTGAAGCTTTCTTT. This gives the protein CASSSRDTLRTEAFF. This sequence joins TRBV7-9 and TRBJ1-1, with D possibly matching TRBD1 (6 bases). The germline V and J ends were trimmed by 4 bases and 4 bases, with 16 bases remaining between them. This CDR3 spans 15 amino acids. CDR1 is SEHNR and CDR2 is FQNEAQ in the germline V gene (reference sequence).

This chain uses TRBV5-1 with TRBJ1-4; tentative D call: TRBD1 (6 bases). CDR3 length: 15 amino acids. V was clipped by 0 bases and J by 8 bases, with 14 bases between them. In germline, CDR1 is SGHRS, CDR2 YFSETQ. The chain's CDR3 is CASSLGGGSEEKLFF. The CDR3 bases are TGCGCCAGCAGCTTGGGAGGGGGATCGGAGGAAAAACTGTTTTTT.

The rearrangement links TRBV3-1 to TRBJ1-1; D might be TRBD1 (6 bases). The ends were cut back, 4 bases at V and 0 bases at J, with 15 bases in the middle. Germline CDR1 is LGHDT and CDR2 is YNNKEL (reference sequence). The CDR3 consists of 16 residues. DNA for the CDR3: TGTGCCAGCAGCCTTCGACAGGCCCAGATGAACACTGAAGCTTTCTTT. Its translation: CASSLRQAQMNTEAFF.

The chain uses TRBV5-1 and TRBJ2-2, with 9 bases matching TRBD1. Germline V gives CDR1 SGHRS, CDR2 YFSETQ. V shed 2 bases, J shed 4 bases, and the junction held 6 bases outside the gene matches. This CDR3 comprises 16 residues. CDR3 protein: CASSFMGQGSTGELFF. Written as DNA, the CDR3 is TGCGCCAGCAGCTTTATGGGACAGGGAAGCACCGGGGAGCTGTTTTTT.

This clonotype was seen more than once but under ten times. The chain carries TRBV24-1 and TRBJ2-3, with D unresolved. V lost 2 bases and J 2 bases, leaving 4 bases between the germline ends. Germline V gene sequence: CDR1 KGHDR, CDR2 SFDVKD. CDR3 length: 13 amino acids. This CDR3 is CATSDYYTDTQYF. CDR3 DNA: TGTGCCACCAGTGATTATTACACAGATACGCAGTATTTT.

This chain links TRBV5-1 with TRBJ2-1; D call uncertain. The CDR3 contains 13 residues. V lost 4 bases and J lost 9, with 14 bases in between. The germline V gene encodes CDR1 SGHRS and CDR2 YFSETQ. Here the CDR3 DNA reads TGCGCCAGCAGCCCTAAAAATAGGGTTGAGCAGTTCTTC. Encoded protein: CASSPKNRVEQFF.

The rearrangement uses TRBV18 and TRBJ2-1; 8 nucleotides align to TRBD2. Trimming cost V 0 bases and J 12 bases; bases outside gene matches: 13. CDR1 and CDR2 (germline): KGHSH, LQKENI. The CDR3 sequence is 16 residues long. CDR3 nucleotide sequence: TGTGCCAGCTCACCACCGATCGGGGGGGCAGGGTATGGGCAGTTCTTC. Its translation is CASSPPIGGAGYGQFF.

This clonotype came up a few times. Written as DNA, the CDR3 is TGTGCCAGCAGCCGGATGGACGATCAAGAGACCCAGTACTTC. This sequence encodes CASSRMDDQETQYF. This chain joins TRBV3-1 and TRBJ2-5, with D unclear. This CDR3 is built from 14 residues. V gave up 4 bases and J gave up 2 bases, with 11 bases separating them. CDR1 and CDR2 from the germline V gene are LGHDT and YNNKEL (reference sequence).

A few counts support this clonotype. The rearrangement joins TRBV29-1 to TRBJ2-2; tentatively, D is TRBD1 or TRBD2 (6 bases each). The CDR3 contains 15 residues. V was shortened by 6 bases and J by 7 bases, with 21 bases between the two germline ends. Germline-derived CDR1 and CDR2 are SQVTM and ANQGSEA. The CDR3 DNA reads TGCAGCGTGAGAGTACAGGGAGGCCTCGGCGGGGAGCTGTTTTTT. As protein: CSVRVQGGLGGELFF.

This clonotype turned up a few times. The rearrangement uses TRBV5-1 and TRBJ2-4; 11 bases match TRBD2. There are 14 residues in the CDR3. V trimming: 4 bases; J trimming: 12 bases; junction bases outside the gene matches: 9. Germline V gene sequence: CDR1 SGHRS, CDR2 YFSETQ. In DNA form, the CDR3 reads TGCGCCAGCAGCGGGACTAGCGGTACAAGCGATCAGTACTTC. Protein sequence: CASSGTSGTSDQYF.

The chain joins TRBV6-5 to TRBJ1-1, with D hard to call. The CDR3 runs 15 residues. The germline V gene has CDR1 MNHEY and CDR2 SVGAGI. V lost 0 bases and J lost 4, with 12 bases in between. CDR3 sequence: CASSYSSHWSTEAFF. In DNA, the CDR3 is TGTGCCAGCAGTTACTCTTCCCATTGGAGCACTGAAGCTTTCTTT.

The chain is built from TRBV6-5 and TRBJ2-5; a weak D match, TRBD2 (5 bases). Germline-derived CDR1 and CDR2 are MNHEY and SVGAGI. Trimming left V 0 bases short and J 2 bases short, with 16 bases between. The length of the CDR3 is 17 residues. Here the CDR3 DNA reads TGTGCCAGCAGTTACTCGAGGGTCTCCAACCCACAAGAGACCCAGTACTTC. Translation: CASSYSRVSNPQETQYF.

This clonotype was seen ten or more times. The chain is built from TRBV27 and TRBJ2-3; 8 nucleotides match TRBD1. The trim removed 6 bases at V and 0 bases at J, leaving 5 bases unmatched. Germline lookup yields CDR1 MNHEY and CDR2 SMNVEV (reference sequence). The length of the CDR3 is 15 residues. The CDR3 protein is CASSWTGRSTDTQYF. CDR3 sequence (DNA): TGTGCCAGCAGCTGGACAGGGCGTAGCACAGATACGCAGTATTTT.

The chain is built from TRBV6-6 and TRBJ1-4; 10 nucleotides align to TRBD1. The ends lost 5 bases at V and 8 bases at J; junction bases unmatched: 8. Per germline, CDR1 MNHNY and CDR2 SVGAGI (reference sequence). The CDR3 has 15 residues. CDR3 sequence: CASSARDRGEEKLFF. As DNA, the CDR3 is TGTGCCAGCAGTGCCCGGGACAGGGGTGAAGAAAAACTGTTTTTT.

This clonotype showed up just a few times. V and J are TRBV20-1 and TRBJ2-3; perhaps TRBD2 as D (6 bases). Per the germline V gene, CDR1 is DFQATT and CDR2 is SNEGSKA (reference sequence). The V end was cut by 0 bases, the J end by 4 bases, with 14 bases between. The CDR3 runs to 15 residues. CDR3 sequence reads: CSARDLRGAADTQYF. Written as DNA, the CDR3 is TGCAGTGCTAGAGATCTCCGCGGGGCGGCAGATACGCAGTATTTT.

The CDR3 protein is CSARRTGGLTDTQYF. The CDR3 region has the DNA TGCAGTGCTAGGAGGACAGGGGGACTCACAGATACGCAGTATTTT. The chain employs TRBV20-1 and TRBJ2-3; TRBD1 agrees at 10 bases. J gave up 2 bases and V 3 bases, and 5 bases lay outside the gene matches. Germline loops: CDR1 DFQATT, CDR2 SNEGSKA (reference sequence). This CDR3 has 15 residues.

The chain is built from TRBV27 and TRBJ1-2, with D hard to call. V was trimmed by 5 bases and J by 6 bases, leaving 13 bases between them. Looked up from germline, CDR1 is MNHEY and CDR2 is SMNVEV (reference sequence). The CDR3 loop spans 13 amino acids. The CDR3, as DNA: TGTGCCAGCAGTGTCCGGGGTGTAAATGGCTACACCTTC. It is translated as CASSVRGVNGYTF.

This rearrangement joins TRBV4-1 to TRBJ2-7; a possible D gene is TRBD2 (5 bases). Trimming pared 1 base from V and 0 bases from J, leaving 13 bases between. There are 16 residues in the CDR3. Germline V gene data show CDR1 as MGHRA and CDR2 as YSYEKL. CDR3 region: CASSQVPGLRSYEQYF. The CDR3 coding sequence is TGCGCCAGCAGCCAAGTTCCGGGATTGCGCTCCTACGAGCAGTACTTC.

J is TRBJ2-7 and V is TRBV29-1; tentative D call: TRBD1 (6 bases). Germline CDR1 is SQVTM and CDR2 is ANQGSEA. This CDR3 spans 15 amino acids. V dropped 0 bases and J dropped 4 bases, with 16 bases sitting between them. CDR3 sequence: CSVEEPRRGRYEQYF. CDR3 coding DNA: TGCAGCGTTGAAGAACCTCGCAGGGGAAGGTACGAGCAGTACTTC.

The rearrangement links TRBV12-3 or TRBV12-4 to TRBJ2-6; weak D call: TRBD1 (5 bases). The ends were cut back, 3 bases at V and 5 bases at J, with 11 bases in the middle. The CDR3 covers 15 residues. CDR3: CASSLSTARANVLTF. CDR3 in DNA: TGTGCCAGCAGTTTGTCGACAGCCAGGGCCAACGTCCTGACTTTC.

This clonotype has only a few counts. This rearrangement joins TRBV24-1 to TRBJ1-1; D gene uncertain. The ends were cut back, 9 bases at V and 0 bases at J, with 16 bases in the middle. This CDR3 is 15 amino acids long. Germline CDR1 KGHDR, CDR2 SFDVKD. CDR3 DNA: TGTGCCACCGAGGGTCCGGGCAGCTTGAACACTGAAGCTTTCTTT. Amino acids: CATEGPGSLNTEAFF.

The chain combines TRBV12-3 or TRBV12-4 with TRBJ1-2, with TRBD1 identical over 8 bases. The V and J ends lost 6 bases and 2 bases, in that order; junction bases with no gene match: 5. This CDR3 has 14 residues. The CDR3 loop is CASRLQGENYGYTF. CDR3 nucleotide sequence: TGTGCCAGCAGACTACAGGGGGAGAACTATGGCTACACCTTC.

In this sample, this clonotype turned up a few times. This chain links TRBV28 with TRBJ2-1; D is possibly TRBD2 (7 bases). V was clipped by 6 bases and J by 2 bases, with 23 bases between them. There are 18 residues in the CDR3. CDR1 is MDHEN and CDR2 is SYDVKM in the germline V gene. The chain's CDR3 is CASSNRGLVAGPYNEQFF. CDR3 sequence (DNA): TGTGCCAGCAGCAATAGGGGGTTGGTAGCGGGTCCCTACAATGAGCAGTTCTTC. Filled out from reference TRBV28 and TRBJ2-1, the complete variable domain reads DVKVTQSSRYLVKRTGEKVFLECVQDMDHENMFWYRQDPGLGLRLIYFSYDVKMKEKGDIPEGYSVSREKKERFSLILESASTNQTSMYLCASSNRGLVAGPYNEQFFGPGTRLTVL.

The chain couples TRBV5-1 to TRBJ2-7; 11 bases are shared with TRBD2. CDR1 SGHRS and CDR2 YFSETQ come from the germline V gene. The ends lost 3 bases at V and 7 bases at J; junction bases unmatched: 12. The CDR3 runs 16 residues. The CDR3 here is CASSWDTSGRYNEQYF. CDR3 nucleotides: TGCGCCAGCAGCTGGGACACTAGCGGGAGATACAATGAGCAGTACTTC. Variable domain in full (rest from reference TRBV5-1 and TRBJ2-7): KAGVTQTPRYLIKTRGQQVTLSCSPISGHRSVSWYQQTPGQGLQFLFEYFSETQRNKGNFPGRFSGRQFSNSRSEMNVSTLELGDSALYLCASSWDTSGRYNEQYFGPGTRLTVT.

The chain has TRBV7-8 and TRBJ2-1; the D is unclear. V was trimmed by 6 bases and J by 9 bases, leaving 12 bases between them. Germline V gene sequence: CDR1 SGHVS, CDR2 FQNEAQ. This CDR3 comprises 12 residues. CDR3 loop: CASSEKPPEQFF. CDR3 DNA: TGTGCCAGCAGTGAAAAGCCACCTGAGCAGTTCTTC. Using reference TRBV7-8 and TRBJ2-1 for the parts outside the CDR3, the full variable domain is GAGVSQSPRYKVAKRGQDVALRCDPISGHVSLFWYQQALGQGPEFLTYFQNEAQLDKSGLPSDRFFAERPEGSVSTLKIQRTQQEDSAVYLCASSEKPPEQFFGPGTRLTVL.